Listed below are T cell receptor beta chains from one sample, sequenced in a study of control samples from healthy donors and cancer patients. Measured with immunoSEQ multiplex PCR; TCRdb has only the in-frame clones, and not every one. The top ten clones hold about 2.4% of a sample with roughly 140,000 clones, over 85% of them seen once. The sequencing sample was made of blood. All receptors derive from a man in his fifties in good health. Both conserved end residues are part of each CDR3. A D gene is named only where the DNA matches it firmly. Where a row states a size, it is once, few, many or the class of an expanded clone; other rows omit it.

clone size: .
V gene: TRBV29-1
D gene: .
J gene: TRBJ1-2
CDR3 protein: CSAAGYTF
CDR3 DNA: TGCAGCGCTGCGGGCTACACCTTC

clone size: .
V gene: TRBV2
D gene: TRBD1
J gene: TRBJ1-2
CDR3 protein: CASSPTQGGEGYTF
CDR3 DNA: TGTGCCAGCAGCCCTACACAGGGGGGAGAGGGCTACACCTTC

clone size: .
V gene: TRBV6-1
D gene: .
J gene: TRBJ1-1
CDR3 protein: CASSETAPVNTEAFF
CDR3 DNA: TGTGCCAGCAGTGAAACGGCGCCGGTGAACACTGAAGCTTTCTTT

clone size: .
V gene: TRBV28
D gene: .
J gene: TRBJ1-3
CDR3 protein: CASSFRTAGNTIYF
CDR3 DNA: TGTGCCAGCAGTTTCCGGACAGCTGGAAACACCATATATTTT

clone size: .
V gene: TRBV6-4
D gene: TRBD2
J gene: TRBJ2-2
CDR3 protein: CASSELLAGGRIGELFF
CDR3 DNA: TGTGCCAGCAGTGAGCTACTAGCGGGAGGCCGAATCGGGGAGCTGTTTTTT

clone size: once
V gene: TRBV6-5
D gene: TRBD1
J gene: TRBJ1-1
CDR3 protein: CASTWDRGTEAFF
CDR3 DNA: TGTGCCAGCACCTGGGACAGGGGCACTGAAGCTTTCTTT

clone size: .
V gene: TRBV6-6
D gene: .
J gene: TRBJ1-1
CDR3 protein: CASSNGLNTEAFF
CDR3 DNA: TGTGCCAGCAGTAACGGACTGAACACTGAAGCTTTCTTT

clone size: .
V gene: TRBV7-2
D gene: .
J gene: TRBJ1-2
CDR3 protein: CASSRTGYGYTF
CDR3 DNA: TGTGCCAGCAGTCGAACAGGGTATGGCTACACCTTC

clone size: .
V gene: TRBV30
D gene: TRBD1
J gene: TRBJ2-2
CDR3 protein: CAWSGDRVVGELFF
CDR3 DNA: TGTGCCTGGAGCGGGGACAGGGTCGTCGGGGAGCTGTTTTTT

clone size: .
V gene: TRBV4-2
D gene: TRBD1
J gene: TRBJ2-3
CDR3 protein: CASSQESGQVTDTQYF
CDR3 DNA: TGTGCCAGCAGCCAAGAATCGGGACAGGTCACAGATACGCAGTATTTT

clone size: .
V gene: TRBV4-1
D gene: TRBD1
J gene: TRBJ1-1
CDR3 protein: CASSQDQGVTEAFF
CDR3 DNA: TGCGCCAGCAGCCAAGATCAGGGGGTCACTGAAGCTTTCTTT

clone size: .
V gene: TRBV6-4
D gene: .
J gene: TRBJ1-1
CDR3 protein: CASSDQPNTEAFF
CDR3 DNA: TGTGCCAGCAGTGACCAGCCAAACACTGAAGCTTTCTTT

clone size: once
V gene: TRBV28
D gene: TRBD2
J gene: TRBJ2-3
CDR3 protein: CASILAGAGTDTQYF
CDR3 DNA: TGTGCCAGCATTCTAGCGGGAGCGGGCACAGATACGCAGTATTTT

clone size: .
V gene: TRBV6-4
D gene: TRBD2
J gene: TRBJ2-1
CDR3 protein: CASSETSGYNEQFF
CDR3 DNA: TGTGCCAGCAGTGAGACTAGCGGTTACAATGAGCAGTTCTTC

clone size: .
V gene: TRBV24-1
D gene: .
J gene: TRBJ2-7
CDR3 protein: CATSGTRQYSYEQYF
CDR3 DNA: TGTGCCACCAGTGGTACCCGGCAGTACTCCTACGAGCAGTACTTC

clone size: once
V gene: TRBV3-1/TRBV3-2
D gene: TRBD2
J gene: TRBJ2-5
CDR3 protein: CASSQPTSGRRGETQYF
CDR3 DNA: TGTGCCAGCAGCCAACCGACTAGCGGGAGAAGGGGGGAGACCCAGTACTTC

clone size: .
V gene: TRBV19
D gene: .
J gene: TRBJ2-4
CDR3 protein: CASSPWGDRNKNIQYF
CDR3 DNA: TGTGCCAGTAGTCCTTGGGGCGACAGGAACAAAAACATTCAGTACTTC

clone size: .
V gene: TRBV2
D gene: .
J gene: TRBJ2-3
CDR3 protein: CASSYLGDTQYF
CDR3 DNA: TGTGCCAGCAGTTACCTAGGGGATACGCAGTATTTT

clone size: .
V gene: TRBV10-3
D gene: .
J gene: TRBJ1-4
CDR3 protein: CAIKGSVGEKLFF
CDR3 DNA: TGTGCCATTAAAGGGAGCGTGGGAGAAAAACTGTTTTTT

clone size: .
V gene: TRBV5-1
D gene: TRBD1
J gene: TRBJ2-2
CDR3 protein: CASSFFGTGNTGELFF
CDR3 DNA: TGCGCCAGCAGTTTCTTTGGGACAGGGAACACCGGGGAGCTGTTTTTT

clone size: .
V gene: TRBV6-1
D gene: .
J gene: TRBJ1-6
CDR3 protein: CASREGHNSPLHF
CDR3 DNA: TGTGCCAGCAGGGAAGGCCATAATTCACCCCTCCACTTT

clone size: .
V gene: TRBV18
D gene: TRBD2
J gene: TRBJ2-3
CDR3 protein: CASSPRLAGGRDTQYF
CDR3 DNA: TGTGCCAGCTCACCTAGACTAGCGGGAGGAAGAGATACGCAGTATTTT

clone size: .
V gene: TRBV6-5
D gene: TRBD2
J gene: TRBJ2-5
CDR3 protein: CASSPSGRAVETQYF
CDR3 DNA: TGTGCCAGCTCCCCTAGCGGGAGGGCGGTGGAGACCCAGTACTTC

clone size: .
V gene: TRBV6-2/TRBV6-3
D gene: .
J gene: TRBJ1-3
CDR3 protein: CASSWTASGPRGDGNTIYF
CDR3 DNA: TGTGCCAGCAGTTGGACGGCTTCGGGCCCGAGAGGAGATGGAAACACCATATATTTT

clone size: .
V gene: TRBV3-1/TRBV3-2
D gene: TRBD2
J gene: TRBJ2-3
CDR3 protein: CASSQGFGRGGTDTQYF
CDR3 DNA: TGTGCCAGCAGCCAAGGGTTCGGGAGGGGTGGCACAGATACGCAGTATTTT

clone size: .
V gene: TRBV12-5
D gene: TRBD2
J gene: TRBJ2-3
CDR3 protein: CASGPSGTSTDTQYF
CDR3 DNA: TGTGCTAGTGGCCCTAGCGGGACTAGCACAGATACGCAGTATTTT

clone size: .
V gene: TRBV5-1
D gene: .
J gene: TRBJ2-7
CDR3 protein: CASSGDLYEQYF
CDR3 DNA: TGCGCCAGCAGCGGGGACCTCTACGAGCAGTACTTC

clone size: .
V gene: TRBV19
D gene: .
J gene: TRBJ2-2
CDR3 protein: CASSIDSGRVGELFF
CDR3 DNA: TGTGCCAGTAGTATCGACTCGGGGAGAGTCGGGGAGCTGTTTTTT

clone size: .
V gene: TRBV10-3
D gene: TRBD1
J gene: TRBJ2-1
CDR3 protein: CAISESGQGGNEQFF
CDR3 DNA: TGTGCCATCAGTGAGTCGGGACAGGGAGGGAATGAGCAGTTCTTC

clone size: .
V gene: TRBV29-1
D gene: TRBD1
J gene: TRBJ1-2
CDR3 protein: CSVSGQGDGYTF
CDR3 DNA: TGCAGCGTTAGCGGACAGGGTGATGGCTACACCTTC

clone size: .
V gene: TRBV10-3
D gene: TRBD1
J gene: TRBJ1-2
CDR3 protein: CAISGANQGDRYGYTF
CDR3 DNA: TGTGCCATCAGTGGTGCGAATCAGGGGGACCGGTATGGCTACACCTTC

clone size: .
V gene: TRBV5-1
D gene: .
J gene: TRBJ1-1
CDR3 protein: CASSLEGDRTEAFF
CDR3 DNA: TGCGCCAGCAGCTTGGAAGGGGATCGGACTGAAGCTTTCTTT

clone size: .
V gene: TRBV6-1
D gene: TRBD2
J gene: TRBJ2-3
CDR3 protein: CASSDRLAGGKDTQYF
CDR3 DNA: TGTGCCAGCAGTGATAGGCTAGCGGGAGGAAAAGATACGCAGTATTTT

clone size: .
V gene: TRBV10-1
D gene: .
J gene: TRBJ2-7
CDR3 protein: CASSENRYEQYF
CDR3 DNA: TGCGCCAGCAGTGAGAATCGGTACGAGCAGTACTTC

clone size: once
V gene: TRBV20-1
D gene: .
J gene: TRBJ2-1
CDR3 protein: CSARDAGEQFF
CDR3 DNA: TGCAGTGCTAGGGACGCTGGGGAGCAGTTCTTC

clone size: .
V gene: TRBV11-2
D gene: TRBD1
J gene: TRBJ2-7
CDR3 protein: CASSPQGASGEQYF
CDR3 DNA: TGTGCCAGCAGCCCGCAGGGGGCGTCGGGCGAGCAGTACTTC

clone size: .
V gene: TRBV19
D gene: TRBD2
J gene: TRBJ2-1
CDR3 protein: CASTGTSGTPYNEQFF
CDR3 DNA: TGTGCCAGTACAGGGACTAGCGGGACACCTTACAATGAGCAGTTCTTC

clone size: once
V gene: TRBV28
D gene: .
J gene: TRBJ1-1
CDR3 protein: CASSFLRGRNTEAFF
CDR3 DNA: TGTGCCAGCAGTTTCTTACGGGGGCGGAACACTGAAGCTTTCTTT

clone size: .
V gene: TRBV6-4
D gene: .
J gene: TRBJ1-2
CDR3 protein: CASSERGTEAYGYTF
CDR3 DNA: TGTGCCAGCAGTGAGAGGGGGACGGAAGCCTATGGCTACACCTTC

clone size: .
V gene: TRBV6-1
D gene: .
J gene: TRBJ1-5
CDR3 protein: CASSERKGSGQPQHF
CDR3 DNA: TGTGCCAGCAGTGAACGGAAGGGATCAGGTCAGCCCCAGCATTTT

clone size: .
V gene: TRBV3-1/TRBV3-2
D gene: .
J gene: TRBJ2-6
CDR3 protein: CASSPSTAGANVLTF
CDR3 DNA: TGTGCCAGCAGCCCTTCGACAGCCGGGGCCAACGTCCTGACTTTC

clone size: .
V gene: TRBV5-4
D gene: .
J gene: TRBJ2-7
CDR3 protein: CASSDITGNYEQYF
CDR3 DNA: TGTGCCAGCAGCGATATCACCGGAAACTACGAGCAGTACTTC

clone size: .
V gene: TRBV19
D gene: .
J gene: TRBJ2-6
CDR3 protein: CASRSGTSRANVLTF
CDR3 DNA: TGTGCCAGTCGGTCGGGGACCTCGAGGGCCAACGTCCTGACTTTC

clone size: .
V gene: TRBV18
D gene: .
J gene: TRBJ1-1
CDR3 protein: CASSAQGQAEAFF
CDR3 DNA: TGTGCCAGCTCAGCGCAGGGGCAGGCAGAAGCTTTCTTT

clone size: .
V gene: TRBV5-1
D gene: TRBD1
J gene: TRBJ1-2
CDR3 protein: CASSLGDRGYRGGYTF
CDR3 DNA: TGCGCCAGCAGCTTGGGTGACAGGGGGTATCGTGGTGGCTACACCTTC

clone size: .
V gene: TRBV28
D gene: .
J gene: TRBJ1-5
CDR3 protein: CASSLVGAKGNQPQHF
CDR3 DNA: TGTGCCAGCAGTTTGGTGGGGGCGAAGGGCAATCAGCCCCAGCATTTT

clone size: .
V gene: TRBV12-3/TRBV12-4
D gene: .
J gene: TRBJ2-1
CDR3 protein: CASSLEVEQFF
CDR3 DNA: TGTGCCAGCAGTTTAGAGGTTGAGCAGTTCTTC

clone size: .
V gene: TRBV4-2
D gene: .
J gene: TRBJ1-4
CDR3 protein: CASSQVAGDREKLFF
CDR3 DNA: TGTGCCAGCAGCCAAGTCGCAGGGGATCGGGAAAAACTGTTTTTT

clone size: .
V gene: TRBV27
D gene: .
J gene: TRBJ2-7
CDR3 protein: CASMPRRAGVEQYF
CDR3 DNA: TGTGCCAGCATGCCGCGGCGGGCAGGGGTCGAGCAGTACTTC